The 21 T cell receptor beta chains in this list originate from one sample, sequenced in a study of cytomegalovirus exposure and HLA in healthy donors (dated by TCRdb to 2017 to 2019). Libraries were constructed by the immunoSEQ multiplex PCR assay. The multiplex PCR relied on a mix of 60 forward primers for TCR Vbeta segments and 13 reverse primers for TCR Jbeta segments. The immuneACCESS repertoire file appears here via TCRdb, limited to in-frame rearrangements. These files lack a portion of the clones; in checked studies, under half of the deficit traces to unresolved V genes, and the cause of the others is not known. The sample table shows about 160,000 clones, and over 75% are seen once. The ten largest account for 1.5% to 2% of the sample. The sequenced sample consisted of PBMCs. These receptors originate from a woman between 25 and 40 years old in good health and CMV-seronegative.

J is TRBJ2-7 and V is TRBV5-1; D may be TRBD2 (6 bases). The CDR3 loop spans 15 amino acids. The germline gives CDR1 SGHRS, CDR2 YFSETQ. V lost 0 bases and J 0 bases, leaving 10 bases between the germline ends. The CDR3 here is CASSLGGLNSYEQYF. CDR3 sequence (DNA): TGCGCCAGCAGCTTGGGGGGACTGAACTCCTACGAGCAGTACTTC.

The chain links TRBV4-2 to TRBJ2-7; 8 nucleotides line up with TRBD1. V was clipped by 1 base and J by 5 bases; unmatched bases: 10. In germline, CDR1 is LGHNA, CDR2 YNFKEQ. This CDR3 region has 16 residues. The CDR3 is CASSQASGTGRDEQYF. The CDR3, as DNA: TGTGCCAGCAGCCAAGCCTCCGGGACAGGACGCGACGAGCAGTACTTC.

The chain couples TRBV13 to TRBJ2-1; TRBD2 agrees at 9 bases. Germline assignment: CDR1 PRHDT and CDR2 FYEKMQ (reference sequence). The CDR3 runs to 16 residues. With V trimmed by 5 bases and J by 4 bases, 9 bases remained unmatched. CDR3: CASSPRLAEFYNEQFF. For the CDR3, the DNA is TGTGCCAGCAGCCCCAGACTAGCGGAGTTTTACAATGAGCAGTTCTTC.

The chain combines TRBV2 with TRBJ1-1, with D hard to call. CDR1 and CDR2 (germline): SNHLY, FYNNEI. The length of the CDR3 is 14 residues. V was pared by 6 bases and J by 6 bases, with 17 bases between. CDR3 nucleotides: TGTGCCAGCAGCGGCGGCAGGACTTTCTCTGAAGCTTTCTTT. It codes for CASSGGRTFSEAFF.

The CDR3 here is CAVHTSDQAVDEQFF. CDR3 sequence (DNA): TGCGCCGTACATACTAGCGACCAGGCTGTGGATGAGCAGTTCTTC. The V call is TRBV10-2, the J call TRBJ2-1, with 7 bases identical to TRBD2. V shed 11 bases, J shed 8 bases, and the junction held 18 bases outside the gene matches. Germline CDR1 reads WSHSY; CDR2 reads SAAADI. The CDR3 extends over 15 amino acids.

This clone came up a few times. The chain's CDR3 is CAWRGGTGLSYEQYF. DNA for the CDR3: TGTGCCTGGAGGGGGGGGACAGGGCTCTCCTACGAGCAGTACTTC. The chain links TRBV30 to TRBJ2-7; TRBD1 matches 9 bases. The germline V gene encodes CDR1 GTSNPN and CDR2 SVGIG (reference sequence). The CDR3 covers 15 residues. V gave up 3 bases and J gave up 0 bases; unmatched junction bases: 6.

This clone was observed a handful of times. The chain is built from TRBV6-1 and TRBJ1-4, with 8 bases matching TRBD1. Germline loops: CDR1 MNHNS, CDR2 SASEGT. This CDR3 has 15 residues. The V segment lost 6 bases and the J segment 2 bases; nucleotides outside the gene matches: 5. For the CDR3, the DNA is TGTGCCAGCAGGGATACAGGGGGGACTAATGAAAAACTGTTTTTT. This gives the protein CASRDTGGTNEKLFF.

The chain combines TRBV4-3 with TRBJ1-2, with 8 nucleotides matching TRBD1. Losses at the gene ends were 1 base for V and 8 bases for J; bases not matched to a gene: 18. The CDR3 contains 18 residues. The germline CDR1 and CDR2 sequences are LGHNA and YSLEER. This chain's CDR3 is CASSQGNLQLQGARGYTF. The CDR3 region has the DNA TGCGCCAGCAGCCAAGGCAACCTGCAACTTCAGGGGGCGCGGGGCTACACCTTC.

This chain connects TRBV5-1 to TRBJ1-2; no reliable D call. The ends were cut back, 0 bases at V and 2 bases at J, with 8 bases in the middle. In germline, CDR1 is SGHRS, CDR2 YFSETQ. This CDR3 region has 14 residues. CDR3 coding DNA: TGCGCCAGCAGCTTGGTCGACGGGAACTATGGCTACACCTTC. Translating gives CASSLVDGNYGYTF.

The DNA of the CDR3 is TGTGCCAGTAGTCCCGGACAAGGGCAGGGCTTATTGGATGAGCAGTTCTTC. Protein product: CASSPGQGQGLLDEQFF. The V call is TRBV19, the J call TRBJ2-1; possibly TRBD1 for D (5 bases). Germline loops: CDR1 LNHDA, CDR2 SQIVND (reference sequence). V gave up 5 bases and J gave up 8 bases, with 25 bases separating them. The length of the CDR3 is 17 residues. The full variable domain, rest sourced from reference TRBV19 and TRBJ2-1, is DGGITQSPKYLFRKEGQNVTLSCEQNLNHDAMYWYRQDPGQGLRLIYYSQIVNDFQKGDIAEGYSVSREKKESFPLTVTSAQKNPTAFYLCASSPGQGQGLLDEQFFGPGTRLTVL.

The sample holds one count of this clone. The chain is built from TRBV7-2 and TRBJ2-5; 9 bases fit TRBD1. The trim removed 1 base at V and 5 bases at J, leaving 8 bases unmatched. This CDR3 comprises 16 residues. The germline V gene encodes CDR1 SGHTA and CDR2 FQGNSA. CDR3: CASSLGSQGAGETQYF. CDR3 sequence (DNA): TGTGCCAGCAGCTTAGGATCACAGGGGGCCGGGGAGACCCAGTACTTC.

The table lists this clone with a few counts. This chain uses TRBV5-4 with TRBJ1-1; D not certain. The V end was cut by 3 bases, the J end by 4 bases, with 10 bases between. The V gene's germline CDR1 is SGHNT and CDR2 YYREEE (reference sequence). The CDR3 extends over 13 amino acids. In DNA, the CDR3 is TGTGCCAGCAGCTACGAGTTGAGCACTGAAGCTTTCTTT. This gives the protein CASSYELSTEAFF.

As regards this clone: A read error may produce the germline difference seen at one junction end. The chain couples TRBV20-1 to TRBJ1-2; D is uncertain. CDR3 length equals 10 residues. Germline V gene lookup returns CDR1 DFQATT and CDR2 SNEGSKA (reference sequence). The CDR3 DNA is TGCAGTGCTAGGTACTATGGCTACCCCTTC. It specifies CSARYYGYPF.

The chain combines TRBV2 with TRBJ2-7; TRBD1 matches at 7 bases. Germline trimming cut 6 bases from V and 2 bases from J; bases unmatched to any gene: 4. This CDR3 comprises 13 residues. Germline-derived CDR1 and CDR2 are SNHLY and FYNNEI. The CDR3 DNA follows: TGTGCCAGCAGCTTCGGACAGGCCTACGAGCAGTACTTC. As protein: CASSFGQAYEQYF.

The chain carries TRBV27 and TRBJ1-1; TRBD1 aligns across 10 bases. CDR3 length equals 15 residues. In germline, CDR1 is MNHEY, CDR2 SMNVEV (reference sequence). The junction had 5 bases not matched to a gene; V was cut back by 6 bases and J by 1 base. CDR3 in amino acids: CASRIDRGRNTEAFF. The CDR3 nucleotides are TGTGCCAGCAGGATCGACAGGGGGCGGAACACTGAAGCTTTCTTT.

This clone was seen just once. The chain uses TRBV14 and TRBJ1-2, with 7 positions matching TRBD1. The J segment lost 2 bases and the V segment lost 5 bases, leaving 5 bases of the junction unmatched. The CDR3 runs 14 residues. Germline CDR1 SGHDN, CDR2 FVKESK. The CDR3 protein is CASSLGQLNYGYTF. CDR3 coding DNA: TGTGCCAGCAGCTTGGGACAGTTAAACTATGGCTACACCTTC.

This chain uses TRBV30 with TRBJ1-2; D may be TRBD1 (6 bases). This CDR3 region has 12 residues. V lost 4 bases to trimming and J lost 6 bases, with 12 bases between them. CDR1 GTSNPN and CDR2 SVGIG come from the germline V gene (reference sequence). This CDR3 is CAWNPGGNGYTF. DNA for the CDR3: TGTGCCTGGAACCCTGGGGGCAATGGCTACACCTTC. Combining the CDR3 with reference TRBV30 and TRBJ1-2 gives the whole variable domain SQTIHQWPATLVQPVGSPLSLECTVEGTSNPNLYWYRQAAGRGLQLLFYSVGIGQISSEVPQNLSASRPQDRQFILSSKKLLLSDSGFYLCAWNPGGNGYTFGSGTRLTVV.

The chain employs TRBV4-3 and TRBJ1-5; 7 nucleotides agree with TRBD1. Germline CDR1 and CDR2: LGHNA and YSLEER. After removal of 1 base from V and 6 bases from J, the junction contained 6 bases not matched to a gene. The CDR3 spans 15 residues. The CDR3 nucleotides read TGCGCCAGCAGCCAAGGACAGGGATGGGGTCAGCCCCAGCATTTT. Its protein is CASSQGQGWGQPQHF.

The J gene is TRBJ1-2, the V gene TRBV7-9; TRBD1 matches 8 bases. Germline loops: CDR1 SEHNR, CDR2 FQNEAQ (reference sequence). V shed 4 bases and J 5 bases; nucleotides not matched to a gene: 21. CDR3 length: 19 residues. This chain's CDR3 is CASSYLEIVAGTGPYGYTF. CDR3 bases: TGTGCCAGCAGCTACTTAGAGATTGTGGCCGGGACAGGACCTTATGGCTACACCTTC.

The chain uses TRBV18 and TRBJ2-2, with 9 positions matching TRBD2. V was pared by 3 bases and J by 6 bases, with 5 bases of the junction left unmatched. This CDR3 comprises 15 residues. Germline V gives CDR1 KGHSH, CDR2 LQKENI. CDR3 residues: CASSPSGRRAGELFF. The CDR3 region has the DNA TGTGCCAGCTCACCGAGCGGGAGGAGGGCCGGGGAGCTGTTTTTT.

DNA of the CDR3: TGCAGCGTTATCCCCCGACAGGGAGTGACTGAAGCTTTCTTT. Amino acids: CSVIPRQGVTEAFF. V and J are TRBV29-1 and TRBJ1-1, with 7 bases lining up with TRBD1. Germline V CDR1 and CDR2: SQVTM, ANQGSEA. J lost 5 bases, V lost 5 bases, and 11 bases had no gene match. This CDR3 has 14 residues.